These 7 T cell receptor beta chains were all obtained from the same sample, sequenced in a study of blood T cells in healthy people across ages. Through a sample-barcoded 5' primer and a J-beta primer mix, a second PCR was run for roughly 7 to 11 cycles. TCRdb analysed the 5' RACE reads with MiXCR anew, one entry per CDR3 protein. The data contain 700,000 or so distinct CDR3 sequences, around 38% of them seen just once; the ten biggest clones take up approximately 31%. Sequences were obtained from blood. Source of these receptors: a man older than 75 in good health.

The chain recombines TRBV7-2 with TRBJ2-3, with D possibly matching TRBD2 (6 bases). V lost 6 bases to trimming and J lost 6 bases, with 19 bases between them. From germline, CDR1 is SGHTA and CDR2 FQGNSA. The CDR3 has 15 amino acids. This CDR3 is CASRKTRSQSDTQYF. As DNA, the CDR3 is TGTGCCAGCAGAAAGACTAGGTCACAGAGTGATACGCAGTATTTT. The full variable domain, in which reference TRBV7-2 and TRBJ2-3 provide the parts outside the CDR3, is GAGVSQSPSNKVTEKGKDVELRCDPISGHTALYWYRQSLGQGLEFLIYFQGNSAPDKSGLPSDRFSAERTGGSVSTLTIQRTQQEDSAVYLCASRKTRSQSDTQYFGPGTRLTVL.

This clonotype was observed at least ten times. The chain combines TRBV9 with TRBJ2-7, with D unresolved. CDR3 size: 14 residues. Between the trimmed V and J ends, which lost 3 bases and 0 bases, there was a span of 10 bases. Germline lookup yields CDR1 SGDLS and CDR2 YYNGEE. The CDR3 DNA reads TGTGCCAGCAGCGCAACAGCGAACTCCTACGAGCAGTACTTC. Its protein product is CASSATANSYEQYF.

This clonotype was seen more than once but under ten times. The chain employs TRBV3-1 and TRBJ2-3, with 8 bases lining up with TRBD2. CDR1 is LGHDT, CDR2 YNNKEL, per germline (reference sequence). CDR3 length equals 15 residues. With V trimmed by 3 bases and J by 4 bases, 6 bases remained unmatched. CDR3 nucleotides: TGTGCCAGCAGCCAGACGGGAGGGCCCGCAGATACGCAGTATTTT. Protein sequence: CASSQTGGPADTQYF.

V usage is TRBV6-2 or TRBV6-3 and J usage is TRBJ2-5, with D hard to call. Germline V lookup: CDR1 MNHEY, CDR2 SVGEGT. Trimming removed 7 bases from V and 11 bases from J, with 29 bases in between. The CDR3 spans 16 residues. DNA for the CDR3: TGTGCCAGCATGGTGGCCGGAAGTGCCTCCTACAATGAGCAGTACTTC. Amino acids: CASMVAGSASYNEQYF.

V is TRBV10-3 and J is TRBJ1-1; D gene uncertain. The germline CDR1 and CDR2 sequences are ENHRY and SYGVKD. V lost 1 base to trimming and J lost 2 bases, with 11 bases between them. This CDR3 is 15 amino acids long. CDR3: CAISELVAGNTEAFF. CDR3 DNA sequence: TGTGCCATCAGTGAGTTGGTGGCCGGTAACACTGAAGCTTTCTTT.

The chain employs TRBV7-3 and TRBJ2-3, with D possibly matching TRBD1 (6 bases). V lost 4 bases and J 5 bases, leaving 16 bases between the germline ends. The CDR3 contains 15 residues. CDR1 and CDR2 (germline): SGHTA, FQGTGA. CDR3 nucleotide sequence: TGTGCCAGCAGCTCCTCACAGGGACGGAGAGATACGCAGTATTTT. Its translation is CASSSSQGRRDTQYF.

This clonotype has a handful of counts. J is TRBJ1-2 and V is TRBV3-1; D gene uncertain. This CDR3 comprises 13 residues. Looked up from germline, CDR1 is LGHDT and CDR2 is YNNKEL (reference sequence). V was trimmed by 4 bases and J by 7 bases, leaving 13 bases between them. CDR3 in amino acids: CASSPLSQVGYTF. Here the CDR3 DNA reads TGTGCCAGCAGCCCCTTGAGTCAGGTTGGCTACACCTTC.